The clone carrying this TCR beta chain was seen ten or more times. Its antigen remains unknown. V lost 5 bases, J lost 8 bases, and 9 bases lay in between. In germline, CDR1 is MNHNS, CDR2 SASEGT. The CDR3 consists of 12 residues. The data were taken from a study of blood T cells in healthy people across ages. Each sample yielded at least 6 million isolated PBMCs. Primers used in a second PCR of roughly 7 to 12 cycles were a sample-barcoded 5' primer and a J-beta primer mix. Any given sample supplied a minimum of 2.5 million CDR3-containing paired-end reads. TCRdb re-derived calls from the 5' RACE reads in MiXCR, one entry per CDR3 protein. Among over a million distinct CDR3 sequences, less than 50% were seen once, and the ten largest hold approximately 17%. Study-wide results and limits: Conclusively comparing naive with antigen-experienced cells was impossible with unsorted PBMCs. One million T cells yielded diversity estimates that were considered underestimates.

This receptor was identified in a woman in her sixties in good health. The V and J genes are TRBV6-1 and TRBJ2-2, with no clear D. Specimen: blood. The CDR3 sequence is CASSFSNGELFF. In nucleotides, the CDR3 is TGTGCCAGCAGTTTTTCAAATGGGGAGCTGTTTTTT.